These 17 T cell receptor beta chains were all obtained from the same sample, sequenced in a study of STAT5B mutations in CD4+ large granular lymphocyte leukemia. Produced via immunoSEQ multiplex PCR; TCRdb's table is partial and in-frame only. This repertoire shows about 6,300 clones, roughly 74% found once; its top ten account for approximately 2%. What was sequenced was PBMCs. These receptors were obtained from a woman between 70 and 85 years old with CD4+ T-cell large granular lymphocyte leukemia.

V and J are TRBV19 and TRBJ2-6, with D unclear. The CDR3 is 15 residues long. Per germline, CDR1 LNHDA and CDR2 SQIVND (reference sequence). V was pared by 3 bases and J by 3 bases, with 9 bases between. The CDR3: CASSIRAGGANVLTF. CDR3 DNA: TGTGCCAGTAGTATTCGGGCCGGTGGGGCCAACGTCCTGACTTTC.

The chain links TRBV18 to TRBJ2-7, with no clear D. The CDR3 contains 13 residues. V gave up 2 bases and J gave up 5 bases, with 10 bases separating them. CDR1 is KGHSH, CDR2 LQKENI, per germline. CDR3 residues: CASSPTSDHEQYF. For the CDR3, the DNA is TGTGCCAGCTCACCAACCAGCGATCACGAGCAGTACTTC.

The V call is TRBV5-1, the J call TRBJ1-1, with D tentatively TRBD1 (5 bases). The CDR3 totals 15 residues. V lost 4 bases and J 0 bases, leaving 13 bases between the germline ends. CDR1 and CDR2 (germline): SGHRS, YFSETQ. The CDR3 region has the DNA TGCGCCAGCAGCCTAACAGGTACTATGAACACTGAAGCTTTCTTT. Translated, it gives CASSLTGTMNTEAFF.

CDR3 residues: CASSLYPSAGNTIYF. CDR3 nucleotides: TGTGCCAGCAGTTTATACCCATCAGCTGGAAACACCATATATTTT. The chain recombines TRBV27 with TRBJ1-3; D gene uncertain. CDR3 length: 15 residues. V lost 1 base to trimming and J lost 2 bases, with 9 bases between them. CDR1 and CDR2 (germline): MNHEY, SMNVEV (reference sequence).

The chain joins TRBV7-2 to TRBJ2-7, with D tentatively TRBD1 or TRBD2 (5 bases each). This CDR3 has 14 residues. The V gene lost 0 bases and the J gene lost 2 bases, with 8 bases spanning the gap. Per the germline V gene, CDR1 is SGHTA and CDR2 is FQGNSA. In nucleotides, the CDR3 is TGTGCCAGCAGCTTAGCTTGGGGACCCTACGAGCAGTACTTC. It codes for CASSLAWGPYEQYF. The complete variable domain, with remaining parts taken from reference TRBV7-2 and TRBJ2-7, reads GAGVSQSPSNKVTEKGKDVELRCDPISGHTALYWYRQSLGQGLEFLIYFQGNSAPDKSGLPSDRFSAERTGGSVSTLTIQRTQQEDSAVYLCASSLAWGPYEQYFGPGTRLTVT.

The chain employs TRBV7-2 and TRBJ2-3, with D uncertain. Between the trimmed V and J ends, which lost 2 bases and 6 bases, there was a span of 3 bases. The CDR3 runs 11 residues. The germline V gene encodes CDR1 SGHTA and CDR2 FQGNSA. CDR3 nucleotide sequence: TGTGCCAGCAGCTTATTGGATACGCAGTATTTT. Its protein is CASSLLDTQYF.

This clone was detected once. The V gene is TRBV7-9, the J gene TRBJ2-3, with TRBD1 as a possible D gene (6 bases). Trimming removed 5 bases at V and 4 bases at J, with 16 bases between. CDR1 is SEHNR, CDR2 FQNEAQ, per germline (reference sequence). The CDR3 consists of 15 residues. CDR3 nucleotide sequence: TGTGCCAGCAGCATCCCACAGGGTCGTGCAGATACGCAGTATTTT. Translated: CASSIPQGRADTQYF.

The V call is TRBV6-1, the J call TRBJ1-5; the D gene is possibly TRBD1 (5 bases). CDR1 is MNHNS, CDR2 SASEGT, per germline. The V end lost 2 bases, the J end lost 6 bases, and 11 bases lay between the germline ends. The CDR3 extends over 14 amino acids. The CDR3: CASSEPGSGQPQHF. In DNA form, the CDR3 reads TGTGCCAGCAGTGAACCAGGGTCAGGTCAGCCCCAGCATTTT.

The chain combines TRBV7-2 with TRBJ1-1; D is undetermined. Germline V lookup: CDR1 SGHTA, CDR2 FQGNSA. Trimming stripped 7 bases from V and 3 bases from J, with 9 bases between. The CDR3 extends over 12 amino acids. The DNA for the CDR3 is TGTGCCAGCAACCACCGGTACACTGAAGCTTTCTTT. Protein sequence: CASNHRYTEAFF.

This clone rates as large. The rearrangement uses TRBV19 and TRBJ1-1; D remains unclear. Germline CDR1 LNHDA, CDR2 SQIVND (reference sequence). This CDR3 contains 13 residues. The V end was cut by 5 bases, the J end by 5 bases, with 12 bases between. This CDR3 reads CASSLGEATEAFF. DNA of the CDR3: TGTGCCAGTAGTCTTGGGGAGGCAACTGAAGCTTTCTTT.

V gene TRBV7-8 combines with J gene TRBJ1-2; TRBD1 matches at 9 bases. This CDR3 comprises 16 residues. Per germline, CDR1 SGHVS and CDR2 FQNEAQ. J was trimmed by 8 bases and V by 2 bases; bases with no gene match: 12. As DNA, the CDR3 is TGTGCCAGCAGCTTAACTCCGGGACAGGGTATGGGGGGCTACACCTTC. Translation: CASSLTPGQGMGGYTF.

V is TRBV7-9 and J is TRBJ2-2; 11 nucleotides align to TRBD2. V shed 3 bases and J 6 bases; nucleotides not matched to a gene: 3. The CDR3 runs to 15 residues. Germline V gene sequence: CDR1 SEHNR, CDR2 FQNEAQ (reference sequence). The CDR3 spells CASSLLAGGPGELFF. The CDR3, as DNA: TGTGCCAGCAGCTTGTTAGCGGGAGGGCCCGGGGAGCTGTTTTTT.

This chain connects TRBV5-1 to TRBJ1-2; the match to TRBD1 covers 9 bases. The germline V gene encodes CDR1 SGHRS and CDR2 YFSETQ. Trimming removed 4 bases from V and 4 bases from J; junction bases left unmatched: 8. The CDR3 loop spans 15 amino acids. The CDR3 DNA reads TGCGCCAGCAGCGCCGGGACAGGGAGAGGCTATGGCTACACCTTC. This translates into CASSAGTGRGYGYTF.

This clone was seen just once. V gene TRBV28 combines with J gene TRBJ1-1; 8 positions agree with TRBD1. Germline trimming cut 5 bases from V and 4 bases from J; bases unmatched to any gene: 6. The CDR3 spans 14 residues. Germline values: CDR1 MDHEN, CDR2 SYDVKM. As DNA, the CDR3 is TGTGCCAGCAGTGATAGACAGGGGTTCACTGAAGCTTTCTTT. Its translation is CASSDRQGFTEAFF.

The gene calls are TRBV6-5 and TRBJ1-2, with D tentatively TRBD1 (5 bases). This CDR3 has 14 residues. The germline V gene encodes CDR1 MNHEY and CDR2 SVGAGI. The V gene lost 7 bases and the J gene lost 8 bases, with 20 bases spanning the gap. The DNA for the CDR3 is TGTGCCAGCACCAAGGGGCGGGGAGGAAGAGGCTACACCTTC. It yields the protein CASTKGRGGRGYTF.

The chain couples TRBV7-3 to TRBJ2-2, with 10 positions matching TRBD2. Germline values: CDR1 SGHTA, CDR2 FQGTGA. The CDR3 runs to 14 residues. V dropped 5 bases and J dropped 6; count of bases not matched to a gene: 3. The DNA for the CDR3 is TGTGCCAGCAGCGAGGGACTAGCGTCCGGGGAGCTGTTTTTT. The encoded protein is CASSEGLASGELFF.

This clone occurred a few times. Other DNA sequences within the sample encode an identical CDR3. The V and J genes are TRBV11-3 and TRBJ2-3; TRBD1 aligns across 10 bases. This CDR3 region has 15 residues. Trimming cost V 5 bases and J 3 bases; bases outside gene matches: 5. Germline CDR1 reads SGHNT; CDR2 reads YENEEA. CDR3 amino acids: CASSPRQGATDTQYF. Here the CDR3 DNA reads TGTGCCAGCAGCCCGCGACAGGGGGCTACAGATACGCAGTATTTT.